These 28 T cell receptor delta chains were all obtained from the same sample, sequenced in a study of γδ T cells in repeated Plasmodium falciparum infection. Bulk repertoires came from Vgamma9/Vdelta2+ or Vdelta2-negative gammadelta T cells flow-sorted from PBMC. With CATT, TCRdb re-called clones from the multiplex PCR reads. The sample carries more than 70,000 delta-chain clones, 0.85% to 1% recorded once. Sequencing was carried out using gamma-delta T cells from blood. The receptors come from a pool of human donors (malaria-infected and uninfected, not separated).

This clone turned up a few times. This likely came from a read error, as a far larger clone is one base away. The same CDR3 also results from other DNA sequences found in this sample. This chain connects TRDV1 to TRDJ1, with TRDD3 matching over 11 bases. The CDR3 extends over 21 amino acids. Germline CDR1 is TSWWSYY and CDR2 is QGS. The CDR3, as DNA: TGTGCTCTTGGGGAACGGTCTCGAGGGCTACCTTCTGGGGGATACACTGATAAGCTCATCTTT. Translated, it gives CALGERSRGLPSGGYTDKLIF.

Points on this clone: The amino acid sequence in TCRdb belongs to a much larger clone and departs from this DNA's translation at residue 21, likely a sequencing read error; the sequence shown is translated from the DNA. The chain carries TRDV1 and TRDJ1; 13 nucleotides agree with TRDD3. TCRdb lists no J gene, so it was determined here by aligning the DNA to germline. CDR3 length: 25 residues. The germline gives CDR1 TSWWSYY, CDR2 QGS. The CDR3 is CALGSLPRGLTGGYAFPPYTGKLIF. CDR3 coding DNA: TGTGCTCTTGGGAGCCTTCCGCGAGGCCTTACTGGGGGATACGCGTTTCCCCCGTACACCGGTAAACTCATCTTT.

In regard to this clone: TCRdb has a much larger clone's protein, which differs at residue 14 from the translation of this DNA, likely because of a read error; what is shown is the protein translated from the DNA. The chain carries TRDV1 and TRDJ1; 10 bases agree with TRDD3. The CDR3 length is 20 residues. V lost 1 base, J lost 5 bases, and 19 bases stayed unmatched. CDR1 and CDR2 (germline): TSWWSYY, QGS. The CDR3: CALGEQERILLGDASDKLIF. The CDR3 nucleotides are TGTGCTCTTGGGGAACAGGAGAGGATTCTACTGGGGGATGCTTCAGATAAACTCATCTTT.

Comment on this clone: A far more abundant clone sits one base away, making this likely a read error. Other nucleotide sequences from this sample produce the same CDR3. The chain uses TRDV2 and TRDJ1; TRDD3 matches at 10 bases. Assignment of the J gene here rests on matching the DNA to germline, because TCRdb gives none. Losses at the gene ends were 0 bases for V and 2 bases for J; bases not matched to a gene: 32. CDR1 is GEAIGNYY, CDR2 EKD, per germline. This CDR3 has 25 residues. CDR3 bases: TGTGCCTGTGACACCGGGGTTATTACCTTCCCCTTACCCTTGAGGGGGATACGAACGACCGATAAACTCATCTTT. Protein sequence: CACDTGVITFPLPLRGIRTTDKLIF.

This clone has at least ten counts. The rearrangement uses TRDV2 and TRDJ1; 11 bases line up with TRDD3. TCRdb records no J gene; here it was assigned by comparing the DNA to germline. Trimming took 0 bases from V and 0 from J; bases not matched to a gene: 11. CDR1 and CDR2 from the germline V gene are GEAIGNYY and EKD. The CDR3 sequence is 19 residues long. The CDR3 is CACDTGNWGIKGYTDKLIF. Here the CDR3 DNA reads TGTGCCTGTGACACCGGAAACTGGGGGATAAAAGGGTACACCGATAAACTCATCTTT.

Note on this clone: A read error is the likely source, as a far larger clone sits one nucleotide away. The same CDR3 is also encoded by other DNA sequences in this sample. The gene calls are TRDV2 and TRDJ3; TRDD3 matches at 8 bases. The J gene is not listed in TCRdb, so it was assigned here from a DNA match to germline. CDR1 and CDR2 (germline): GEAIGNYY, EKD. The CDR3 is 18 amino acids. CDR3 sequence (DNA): TGTGCCTGTGATTATGGGGGATCCCAAGCCTGGGACACCCGGCAGATGTTTTTC. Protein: CACDYGGSQAWDTRQMFF.

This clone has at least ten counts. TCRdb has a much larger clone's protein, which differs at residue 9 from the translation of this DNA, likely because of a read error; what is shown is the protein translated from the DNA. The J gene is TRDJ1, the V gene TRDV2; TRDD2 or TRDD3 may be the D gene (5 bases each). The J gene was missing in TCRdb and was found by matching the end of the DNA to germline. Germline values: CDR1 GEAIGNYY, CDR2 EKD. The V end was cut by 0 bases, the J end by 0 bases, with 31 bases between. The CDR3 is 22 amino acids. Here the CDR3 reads CACDTVRGGTHRRPSYTDKLIF. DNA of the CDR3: TGTGCCTGTGACACCGTTCGGGGGGGTACGCACCGGAGGCCTTCGTACACCGATAAACTCATCTTT.

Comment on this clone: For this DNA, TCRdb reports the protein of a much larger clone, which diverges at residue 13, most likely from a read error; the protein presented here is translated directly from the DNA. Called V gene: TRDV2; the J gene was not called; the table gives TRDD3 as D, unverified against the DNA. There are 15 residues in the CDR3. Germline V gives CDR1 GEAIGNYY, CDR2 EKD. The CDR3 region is CACDPVGGDGGEFIF. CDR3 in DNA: TGTGCCTGTGACCCCGTAGGTGGGGATGGGGGCGAATTCATCTTT.

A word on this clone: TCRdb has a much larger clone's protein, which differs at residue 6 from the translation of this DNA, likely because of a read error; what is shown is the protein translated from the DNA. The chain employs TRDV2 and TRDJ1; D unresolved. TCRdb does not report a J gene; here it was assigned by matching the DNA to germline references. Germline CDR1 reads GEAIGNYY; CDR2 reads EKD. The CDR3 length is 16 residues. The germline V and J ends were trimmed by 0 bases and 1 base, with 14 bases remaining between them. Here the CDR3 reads CACDTTLRKATDKLIF. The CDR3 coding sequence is TGTGCCTGTGACACCACTCTCCGCAAGGCCACCGATAAACTCATCTTT.

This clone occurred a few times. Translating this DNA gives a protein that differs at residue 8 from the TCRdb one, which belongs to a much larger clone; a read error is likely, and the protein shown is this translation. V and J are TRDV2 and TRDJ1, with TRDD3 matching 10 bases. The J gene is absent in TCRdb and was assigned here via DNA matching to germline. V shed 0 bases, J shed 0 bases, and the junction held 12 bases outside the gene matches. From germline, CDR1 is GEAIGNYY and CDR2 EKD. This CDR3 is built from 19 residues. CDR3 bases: TGTGCCTGTGACACCTTGGGCTATACTGGGGGATGGTACACCGATAAACTCATCTTT. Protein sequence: CACDTLGYTGGWYTDKLIF.

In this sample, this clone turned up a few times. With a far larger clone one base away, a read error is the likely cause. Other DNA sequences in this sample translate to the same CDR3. Written as DNA, the CDR3 is TGTGCTCTTGGGGTCCCGGGGACCCTTTTCACCGATAAACTCATCTTT. This sequence encodes CALGVPGTLFTDKLIF. The chain employs TRDV1 and TRDJ1; TRDD3 is a possible D gene (5 bases). TCRdb gives no J gene; it was assigned here by matching the DNA to germline. The CDR3 has 16 residues. The germline gives CDR1 TSWWSYY, CDR2 QGS. V was trimmed by 4 bases and J by 1 base, leaving 16 bases between them.

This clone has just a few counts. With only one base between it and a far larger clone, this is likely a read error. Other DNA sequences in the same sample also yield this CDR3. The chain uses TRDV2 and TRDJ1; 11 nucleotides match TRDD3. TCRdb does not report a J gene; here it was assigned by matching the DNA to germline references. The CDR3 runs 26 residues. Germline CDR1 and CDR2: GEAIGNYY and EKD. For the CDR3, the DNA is TGCGCCTGTGACACCGGAGCCTACAACATCTGGGAACTGGGGGATAGGGAGAATAAGTACACCGATAAACTCATCTTT. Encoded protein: CACDTGAYNIWELGDRENKYTDKLIF.

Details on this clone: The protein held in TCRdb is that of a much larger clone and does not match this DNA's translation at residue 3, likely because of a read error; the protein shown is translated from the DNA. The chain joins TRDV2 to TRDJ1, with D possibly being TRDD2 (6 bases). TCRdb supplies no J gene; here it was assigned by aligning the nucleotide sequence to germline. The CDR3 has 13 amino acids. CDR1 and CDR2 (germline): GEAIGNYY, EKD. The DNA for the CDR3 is TGTGCCCGTGACTTCCTCCGGGATGATAAACTCATCTTT. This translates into CARDFLRDDKLIF.

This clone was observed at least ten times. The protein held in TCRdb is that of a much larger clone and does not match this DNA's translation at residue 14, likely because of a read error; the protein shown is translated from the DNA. CDR3 loop: CALGELGGTESYPGDKLIF. CDR3 DNA: TGTGCTCTTGGGGAACTAGGGGGTACAGAGTCTTACCCTGGGGATAAACTCATCTTT. The J gene is TRDJ1, the V gene TRDV1; a weak D match, TRDD3 (5 bases). The J gene, absent from TCRdb, was called here by matching the DNA to germline. V lost 0 bases to trimming and J lost 5 bases, with 25 bases between them. Germline V CDR1 and CDR2: TSWWSYY, QGS. The CDR3 extends over 19 amino acids.

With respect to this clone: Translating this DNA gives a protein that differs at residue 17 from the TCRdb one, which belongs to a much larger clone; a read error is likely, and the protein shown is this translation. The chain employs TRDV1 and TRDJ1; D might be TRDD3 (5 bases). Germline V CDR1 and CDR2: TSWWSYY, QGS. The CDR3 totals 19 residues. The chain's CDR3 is CALGERRTLRRDYTDKRIF. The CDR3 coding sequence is TGTGCTCTTGGGGAACGGAGAACGCTACGGAGGGATTACACCGATAAACGCATCTTT.

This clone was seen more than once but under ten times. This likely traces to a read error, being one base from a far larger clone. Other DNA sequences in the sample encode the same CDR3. CDR3 bases: TGTGCCTGTGATACCCATGTGGTGGGGGATCCCCCGTACACCGATAAACTCATCTTT. It is translated as CACDTHVVGDPPYTDKLIF. The V gene is TRDV2, the J gene TRDJ1, with TRDD3 matching 8 bases. No J gene was available from TCRdb, and it was assigned here by a germline match of the DNA. Unmatched junction bases numbered 18, after V lost 4 bases and J lost 0 bases. This CDR3 has 19 residues. In germline, CDR1 is GEAIGNYY, CDR2 EKD.

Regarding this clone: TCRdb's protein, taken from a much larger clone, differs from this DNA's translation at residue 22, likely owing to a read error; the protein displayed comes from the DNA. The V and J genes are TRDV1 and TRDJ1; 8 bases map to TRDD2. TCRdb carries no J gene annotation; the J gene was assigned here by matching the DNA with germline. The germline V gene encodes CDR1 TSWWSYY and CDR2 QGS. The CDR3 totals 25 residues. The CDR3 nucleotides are TGTGCTCTTGGGGAACTCGGGCCCGCTTCCTACAGCTGGGGATTCCCCTTGTTCCTAGCGGATAGACTCATCTTT. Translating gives CALGELGPASYSWGFPLFLADRLIF.

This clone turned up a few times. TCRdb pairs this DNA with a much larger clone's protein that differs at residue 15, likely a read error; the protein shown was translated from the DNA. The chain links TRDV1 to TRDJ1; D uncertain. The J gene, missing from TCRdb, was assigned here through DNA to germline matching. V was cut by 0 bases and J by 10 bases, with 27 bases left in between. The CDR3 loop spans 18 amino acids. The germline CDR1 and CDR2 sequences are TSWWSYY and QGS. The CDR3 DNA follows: TGTGCTCTTGGGGAACTTTTCCCCATTCCGGGCGAATCTGGTAGACTCATCTTT. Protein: CALGELFPIPGESGRLIF.

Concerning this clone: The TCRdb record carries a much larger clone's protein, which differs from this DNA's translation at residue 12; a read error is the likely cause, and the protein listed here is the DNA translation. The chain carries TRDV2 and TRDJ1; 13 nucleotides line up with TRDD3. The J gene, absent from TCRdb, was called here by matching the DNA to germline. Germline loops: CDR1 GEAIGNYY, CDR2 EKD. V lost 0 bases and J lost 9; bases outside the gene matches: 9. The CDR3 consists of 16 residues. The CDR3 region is CACDTVTGGYAVELIF. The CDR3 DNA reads TGTGCCTGTGACACCGTTACTGGGGGATACGCGGTGGAACTCATCTTT.

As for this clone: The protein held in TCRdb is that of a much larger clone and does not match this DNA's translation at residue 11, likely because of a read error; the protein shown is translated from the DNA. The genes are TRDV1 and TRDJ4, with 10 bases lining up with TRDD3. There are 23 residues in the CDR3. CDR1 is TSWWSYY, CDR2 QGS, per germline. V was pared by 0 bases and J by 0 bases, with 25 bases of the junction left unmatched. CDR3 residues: CALGELLPGMRGIRWGRARPLIF. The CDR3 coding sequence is TGTGCTCTTGGGGAACTGCTACCTGGGATGCGGGGGATACGCTGGGGCAGGGCCAGACCCCTGATCTTT.

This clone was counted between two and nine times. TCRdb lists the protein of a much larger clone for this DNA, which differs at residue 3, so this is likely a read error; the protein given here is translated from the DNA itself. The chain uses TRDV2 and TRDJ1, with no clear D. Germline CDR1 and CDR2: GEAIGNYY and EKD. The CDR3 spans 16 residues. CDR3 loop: CAFDKGTLKYTDKLIF. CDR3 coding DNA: TGTGCCTTTGACAAAGGGACCCTGAAGTACACCGATAAACTCATCTTT.

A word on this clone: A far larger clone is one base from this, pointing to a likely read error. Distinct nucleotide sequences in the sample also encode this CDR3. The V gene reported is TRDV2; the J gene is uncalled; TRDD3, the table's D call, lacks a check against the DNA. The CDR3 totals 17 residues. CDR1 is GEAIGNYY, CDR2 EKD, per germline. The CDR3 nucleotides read TGTGCCTGTGACCTGAGGTGGGGGTTGGGGGACACCGATAAACTCATCTTC. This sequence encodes CACDLRWGLGDTDKLIF.

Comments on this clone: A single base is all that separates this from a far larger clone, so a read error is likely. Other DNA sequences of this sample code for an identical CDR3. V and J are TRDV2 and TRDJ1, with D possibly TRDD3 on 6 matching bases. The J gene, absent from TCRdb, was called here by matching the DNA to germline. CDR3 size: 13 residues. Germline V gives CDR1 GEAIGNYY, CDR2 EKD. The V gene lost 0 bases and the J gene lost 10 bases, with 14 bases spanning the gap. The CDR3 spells CACDTGLGCRLIF. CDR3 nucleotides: TGTGCCTGTGACACCGGACTGGGCTGTAGACTCATCTTT.

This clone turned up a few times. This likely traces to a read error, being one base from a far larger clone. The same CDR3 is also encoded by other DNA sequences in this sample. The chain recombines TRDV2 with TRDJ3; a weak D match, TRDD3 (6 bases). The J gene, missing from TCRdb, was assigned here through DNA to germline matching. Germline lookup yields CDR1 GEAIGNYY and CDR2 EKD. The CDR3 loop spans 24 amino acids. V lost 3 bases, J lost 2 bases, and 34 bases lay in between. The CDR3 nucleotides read TGTGCCTGTGACCCCGGATTCCCTAAGCGGTTTAAGGATACTATCACCTGGGACACCCGACAGATGTTTTTC. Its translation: CACDPGFPKRFKDTITWDTRQMFF.

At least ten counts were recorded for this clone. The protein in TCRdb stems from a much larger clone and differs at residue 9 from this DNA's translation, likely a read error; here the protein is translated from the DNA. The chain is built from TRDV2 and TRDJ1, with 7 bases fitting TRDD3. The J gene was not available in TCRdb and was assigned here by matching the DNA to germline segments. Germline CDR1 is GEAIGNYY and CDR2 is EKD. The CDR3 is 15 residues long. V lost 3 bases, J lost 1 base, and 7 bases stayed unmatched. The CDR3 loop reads CACDAVGESTDKLIF. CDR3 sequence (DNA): TGTGCCTGTGACGCCGTGGGGGAAAGCACCGATAAACTCATCTTT.

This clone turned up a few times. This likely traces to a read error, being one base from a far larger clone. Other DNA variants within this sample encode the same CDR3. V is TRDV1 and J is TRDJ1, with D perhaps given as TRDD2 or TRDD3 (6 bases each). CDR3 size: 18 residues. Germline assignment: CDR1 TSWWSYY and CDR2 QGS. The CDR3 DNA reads TGCGCTCTTGGGGGGGCCTTCCCCCTCTTGTCAAGCACCGATAAACTCATCTTT. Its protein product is CALGGAFPLLSSTDKLIF.

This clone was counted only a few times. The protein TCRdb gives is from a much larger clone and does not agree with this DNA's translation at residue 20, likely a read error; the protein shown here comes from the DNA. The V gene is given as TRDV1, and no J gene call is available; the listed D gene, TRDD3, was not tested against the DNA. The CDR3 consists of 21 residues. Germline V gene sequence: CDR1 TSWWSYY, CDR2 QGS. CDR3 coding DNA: TGTGCTCTTGGGGAACTTGTACCCCCCCGGGGATGGGGGATACACACCGATAAACTCACCTTT. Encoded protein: CALGELVPPRGWGIHTDKLTF.

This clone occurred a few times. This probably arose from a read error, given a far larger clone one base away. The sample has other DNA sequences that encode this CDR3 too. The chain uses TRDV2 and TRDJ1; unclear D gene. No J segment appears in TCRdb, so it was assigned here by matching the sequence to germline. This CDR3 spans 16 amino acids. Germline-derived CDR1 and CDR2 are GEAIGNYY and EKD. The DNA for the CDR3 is TGTGCCTGCGACACCCGGACTCCCCCTTACACCGATAAACTCATCTTT. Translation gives CACDTRTPPYTDKLIF.